The sequence of this T cell receptor (beta chain) was determined in a study of sequential checkpoint blockade in melanoma. Study-level results: About 30 times likelier clinical benefit followed increased tumor T-cell fraction and clonality.

TCRdb keeps only in-frame clones here, not all; method: immunoSEQ multiplex PCR. The sample has approximately 19,000 clones, 26% seen once. In germline, CDR1 is MRHNA, CDR2 SNTAGT. CDR3 length equals 11 residues. V lost 6 bases, J lost 10 bases, and 10 bases lay in between. With regard to this clone: Its antigen is not known.

Treatment indicated: randomized to nivolumab then ipilimumab (arm A) or the reverse (arm B). The TCR was taken from a human donor with melanoma. This chain uses TRBV6-4 with TRBJ2-1; D remains unclear. This sample comprised tumor tissue (inferred from file names), obtained from a patient given nivolumab and ipilimumab in sequence. CDR3 DNA sequence: TGTGCCAGCAGGCGCCTCATAGAGCAGTTCTTC. Its translation: CASRRLIEQFF.